Listed below are T cell receptor beta chains from one sample, sequenced in a study of blood T cells in healthy people across ages. TCRdb used MiXCR to reprocess the 5' RACE reads, holding one entry per CDR3 protein. Of over a million distinct CDR3 sequences listed, roughly 43% are singletons. Sequencing input: blood. These receptors were taken from a woman in her late teens or twenties in good health. Both conserved end residues are part of each CDR3. The order of the fields is V gene, clone size, J gene, D gene, CDR3 DNA, CDR3 protein. A D gene is named only where the DNA matches it firmly. Clone size is not always given. Where it is, it says once, few, many or a class for expanded clones.

v_gene: TRBV12-5; abundance: .; j_gene: TRBJ2-7; d_gene: .; CDR3nt: TGTGCTAGTGGTTTGCCCTCAGGGGACGAGCAGTACTTC; CDR3aa: CASGLPSGDEQYF
v_gene: TRBV28; abundance: .; j_gene: TRBJ1-4; d_gene: .; CDR3nt: TGTGCCAGCAGTTTGGATGACAGTGTGCAAAATGAAAAACTGTTTTTT; CDR3aa: CASSLDDSVQNEKLFF
v_gene: TRBV27; abundance: .; j_gene: TRBJ2-7; d_gene: .; CDR3nt: TGTGCCAGCAGTTTATCAGGGGCTCCCTACTACGAGCAGTACTTC; CDR3aa: CASSLSGAPYYEQYF
v_gene: TRBV9; abundance: .; j_gene: TRBJ2-7; d_gene: .; CDR3nt: TGTGCCAGCAGCGGGCTAGTTGGGGGCGAGCAGTACTTC; CDR3aa: CASSGLVGGEQYF
v_gene: TRBV12-3/TRBV12-4; abundance: few; j_gene: TRBJ2-5; d_gene: TRBD2; CDR3nt: TGTGCCAGCAGGCAAGCGGGAGAACCGCAGACCCAGTACTTC; CDR3aa: CASRQAGEPQTQYF
v_gene: TRBV6-2/TRBV6-3; abundance: .; j_gene: TRBJ1-1; d_gene: .; CDR3nt: TGTGCCAGCAGTTACTCGATTCCGGCAGTATCCACTGAAGCTTTCTTT; CDR3aa: CASSYSIPAVSTEAFF
v_gene: TRBV27; abundance: few; j_gene: TRBJ1-2; d_gene: TRBD1; CDR3nt: TGTGCCAGCAGTTTACGGTACAGGGACAGATACTATGGCTACACCTTC; CDR3aa: CASSLRYRDRYYGYTF
v_gene: TRBV24-1; abundance: few; j_gene: TRBJ1-1; d_gene: .; CDR3nt: TGTGCCACCAGTGATCCTGACAGGCGAAACACTGAAGCTTTCTTT; CDR3aa: CATSDPDRRNTEAFF
v_gene: TRBV4-3; abundance: few; j_gene: TRBJ1-6; d_gene: .; CDR3nt: TGCGCCAGCAGCCAAGTTCTGGGTTCACCCCTCCACTTT; CDR3aa: CASSQVLGSPLHF
v_gene: TRBV12-3/TRBV12-4; abundance: few; j_gene: TRBJ2-3; d_gene: TRBD2; CDR3nt: TGTGCCAGTGGGACTAGCGAATCCACAGATACGCAGTATTTT; CDR3aa: CASGTSESTDTQYF
v_gene: TRBV7-8; abundance: few; j_gene: TRBJ2-4; d_gene: TRBD2; CDR3nt: TGTGCCAGCAGCCCACGACCCGGGACTAGCGGGAGCAACATTCAGTACTTC; CDR3aa: CASSPRPGTSGSNIQYF
v_gene: TRBV9; abundance: few; j_gene: TRBJ2-7; d_gene: .; CDR3nt: TGTGCCAGCAGCCCCCAAGGAGAGGTCGAGCAGTACTTC; CDR3aa: CASSPQGEVEQYF
v_gene: TRBV18; abundance: few; j_gene: TRBJ1-2; d_gene: .; CDR3nt: TGTGCCAGCTCACGAAACAGCCCGCTTAACTATGGCTACACCTTC; CDR3aa: CASSRNSPLNYGYTF
v_gene: TRBV20-1; abundance: .; j_gene: TRBJ1-2; d_gene: .; CDR3nt: TGCAGTGCCGTTACGGAGGGTAACTATGGCTACACCTTC; CDR3aa: CSAVTEGNYGYTF
v_gene: TRBV7-2; abundance: few; j_gene: TRBJ2-1; d_gene: .; CDR3nt: TGTGCCAGCAGCTTAGTTCCGGGACCATACAATGAGCAGTTCTTC; CDR3aa: CASSLVPGPYNEQFF
v_gene: TRBV24-1; abundance: .; j_gene: TRBJ1-1; d_gene: .; CDR3nt: TGTGCCACCAGTGGTCCAGGGGTTCCGACTGAAGCTTTCTTT; CDR3aa: CATSGPGVPTEAFF
v_gene: TRBV29-1; abundance: few; j_gene: TRBJ2-3; d_gene: .; CDR3nt: TGCAGCGTTGTGGGTAACAGGGCGGACACGCAGTATTTT; CDR3aa: CSVVGNRADTQYF
v_gene: TRBV3-1; abundance: .; j_gene: TRBJ2-7; d_gene: .; CDR3nt: TGTGCCAGCAGCCAGCGGGACAGACCCTACGAGCAGTACTTC; CDR3aa: CASSQRDRPYEQYF
v_gene: TRBV10-3; abundance: few; j_gene: TRBJ2-3; d_gene: TRBD1; CDR3nt: TGTGCCATCAGCACAGGGGGCGGCACAGATACGCAGTATTTT; CDR3aa: CAISTGGGTDTQYF
v_gene: TRBV29-1; abundance: .; j_gene: TRBJ1-1; d_gene: .; CDR3nt: TGCAGCGTTCAAATGGGACGGAACACTGAAGCTTTCTTT; CDR3aa: CSVQMGRNTEAFF
v_gene: TRBV27; abundance: .; j_gene: TRBJ2-1; d_gene: TRBD2; CDR3nt: TGTGCCGGCCGGACTAGCGGGAGTCCCTTGAGCTCCTACAATGAGCAGTTCTTC; CDR3aa: CAGRTSGSPLSSYNEQFF
v_gene: TRBV7-2; abundance: .; j_gene: TRBJ1-1; d_gene: .; CDR3nt: TGTGCCAGCACCTTGGGGGAAATAACAGCGACTGAAGCTTTCTTT; CDR3aa: CASTLGEITATEAFF